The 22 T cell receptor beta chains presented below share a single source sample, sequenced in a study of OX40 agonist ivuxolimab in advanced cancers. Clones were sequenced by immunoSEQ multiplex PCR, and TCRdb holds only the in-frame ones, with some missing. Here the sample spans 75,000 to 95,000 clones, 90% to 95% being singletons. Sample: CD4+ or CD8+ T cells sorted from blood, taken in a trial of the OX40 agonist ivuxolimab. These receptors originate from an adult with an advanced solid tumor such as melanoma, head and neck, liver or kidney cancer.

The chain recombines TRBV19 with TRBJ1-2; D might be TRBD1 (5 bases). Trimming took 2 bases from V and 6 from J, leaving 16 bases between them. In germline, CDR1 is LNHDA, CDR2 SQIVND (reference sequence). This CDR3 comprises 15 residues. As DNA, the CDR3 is TGTGCCAGTAGTATAACCCAGGGCCAAGGAAATGGCTACACCTTC. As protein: CASSITQGQGNGYTF. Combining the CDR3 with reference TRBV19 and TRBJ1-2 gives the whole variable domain DGGITQSPKYLFRKEGQNVTLSCEQNLNHDAMYWYRQDPGQGLRLIYYSQIVNDFQKGDIAEGYSVSREKKESFPLTVTSAQKNPTAFYLCASSITQGQGNGYTFGSGTRLTVV.

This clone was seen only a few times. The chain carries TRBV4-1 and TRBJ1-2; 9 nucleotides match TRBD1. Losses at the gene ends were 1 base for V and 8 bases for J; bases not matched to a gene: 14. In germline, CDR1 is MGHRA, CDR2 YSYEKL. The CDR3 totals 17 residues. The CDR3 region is CASSQVVRNRGRLGYTF. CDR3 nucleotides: TGCGCCAGCAGCCAAGTTGTAAGGAACAGGGGGCGCTTGGGCTACACCTTC.

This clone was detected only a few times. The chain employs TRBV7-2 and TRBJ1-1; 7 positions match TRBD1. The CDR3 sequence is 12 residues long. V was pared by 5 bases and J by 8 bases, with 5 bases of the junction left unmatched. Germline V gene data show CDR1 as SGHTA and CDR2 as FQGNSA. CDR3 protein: CASSRQGQEAFF. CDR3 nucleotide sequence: TGTGCCAGCAGCAGACAGGGCCAGGAAGCTTTCTTT.

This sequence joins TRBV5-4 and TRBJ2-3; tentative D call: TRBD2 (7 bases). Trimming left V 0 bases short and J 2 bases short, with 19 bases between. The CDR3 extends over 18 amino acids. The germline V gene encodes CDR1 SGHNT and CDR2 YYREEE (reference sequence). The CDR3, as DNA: TGTGCCAGCAGCTTGGCCCCTGGGGGCGGGAGACACACAGATACGCAGTATTTT. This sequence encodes CASSLAPGGGRHTDTQYF.

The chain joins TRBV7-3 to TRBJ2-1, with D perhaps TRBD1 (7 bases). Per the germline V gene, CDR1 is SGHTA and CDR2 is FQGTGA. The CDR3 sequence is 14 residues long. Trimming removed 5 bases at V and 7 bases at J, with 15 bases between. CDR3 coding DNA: TGTGCCAGCAGCCAGGAGGGGGCGCTAAATGAGCAGTTCTTC. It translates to CASSQEGALNEQFF.

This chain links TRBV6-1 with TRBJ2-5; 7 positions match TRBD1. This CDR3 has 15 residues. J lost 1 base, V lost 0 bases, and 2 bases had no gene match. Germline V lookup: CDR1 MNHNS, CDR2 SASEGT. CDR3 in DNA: TGTGCCAGCAGTGAAGCCAAGGGGGCCCAAGAGACCCAGTACTTC. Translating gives CASSEAKGAQETQYF.

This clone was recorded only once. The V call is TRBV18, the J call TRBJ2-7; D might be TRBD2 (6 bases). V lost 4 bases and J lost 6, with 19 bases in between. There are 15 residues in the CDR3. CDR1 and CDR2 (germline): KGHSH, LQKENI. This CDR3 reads CASSLGRGRSPEQYF. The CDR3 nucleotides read TGTGCCAGCTCACTCGGTCGGGGGAGATCCCCCGAGCAGTACTTC.

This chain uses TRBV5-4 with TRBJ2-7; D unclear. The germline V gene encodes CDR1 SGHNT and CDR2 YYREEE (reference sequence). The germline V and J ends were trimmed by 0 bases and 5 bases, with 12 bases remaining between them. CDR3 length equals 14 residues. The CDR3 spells CASSLETASHEQYF. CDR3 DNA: TGTGCCAGCAGCTTGGAGACGGCGAGCCACGAGCAGTACTTC.

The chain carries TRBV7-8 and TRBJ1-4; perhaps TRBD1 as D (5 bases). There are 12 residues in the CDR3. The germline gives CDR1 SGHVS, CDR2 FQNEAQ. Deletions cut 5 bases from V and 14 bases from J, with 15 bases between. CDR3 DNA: TGTGCCAGCAGCCCCGTACGGGGGGATCTGTTTTTT. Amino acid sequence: CASSPVRGDLFF.

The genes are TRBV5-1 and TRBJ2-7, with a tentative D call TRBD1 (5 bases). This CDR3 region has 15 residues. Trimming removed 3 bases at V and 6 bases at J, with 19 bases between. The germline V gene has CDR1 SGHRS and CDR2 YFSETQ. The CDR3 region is CASSWGALIGPEQYF. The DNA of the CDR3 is TGCGCCAGCAGCTGGGGCGCCCTAATTGGTCCCGAGCAGTACTTC.

The CDR3 coding sequence is TGTGCCAGCTCACCACCCACAGGGGCGAACACTGAAGCTTTCTTT. This encodes CASSPPTGANTEAFF. The chain is built from TRBV18 and TRBJ1-1; the match to TRBD1 covers 7 bases. Germline lookup yields CDR1 KGHSH and CDR2 LQKENI. The trim removed 0 bases at V and 1 base at J, leaving 2 bases unmatched. The CDR3 spans 15 residues.

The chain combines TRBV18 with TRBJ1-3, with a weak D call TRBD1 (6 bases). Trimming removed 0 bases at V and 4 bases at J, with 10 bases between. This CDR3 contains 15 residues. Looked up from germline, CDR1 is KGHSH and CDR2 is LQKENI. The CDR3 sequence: CASSPPQGIGNTIYF. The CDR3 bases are TGTGCCAGCTCACCACCGCAGGGGATAGGAAACACCATATATTTT.

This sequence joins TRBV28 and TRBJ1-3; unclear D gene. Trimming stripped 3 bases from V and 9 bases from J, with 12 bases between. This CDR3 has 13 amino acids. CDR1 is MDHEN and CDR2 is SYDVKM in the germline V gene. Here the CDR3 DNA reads TGTGCCAGCAGTTTCGCGCTAAGGCCCACCATATATTTT. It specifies CASSFALRPTIYF.

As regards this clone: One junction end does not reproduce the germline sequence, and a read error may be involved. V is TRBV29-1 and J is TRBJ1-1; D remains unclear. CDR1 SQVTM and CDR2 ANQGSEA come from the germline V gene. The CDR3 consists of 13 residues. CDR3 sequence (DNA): TGCAGCGTGATAACGGGTATGGAGCCGCTAGGAGAGTTT. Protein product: CSVITGMEPLGEF.

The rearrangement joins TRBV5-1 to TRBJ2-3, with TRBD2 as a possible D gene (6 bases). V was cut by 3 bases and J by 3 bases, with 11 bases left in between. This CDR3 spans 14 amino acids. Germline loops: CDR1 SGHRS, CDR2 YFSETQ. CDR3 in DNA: TGCGCCAGCAGCTCGGACTACGAGACAGATACGCAGTATTTT. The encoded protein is CASSSDYETDTQYF. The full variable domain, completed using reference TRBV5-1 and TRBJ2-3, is KAGVTQTPRYLIKTRGQQVTLSCSPISGHRSVSWYQQTPGQGLQFLFEYFSETQRNKGNFPGRFSGRQFSNSRSEMNVSTLELGDSALYLCASSSDYETDTQYFGPGTRLTVL.

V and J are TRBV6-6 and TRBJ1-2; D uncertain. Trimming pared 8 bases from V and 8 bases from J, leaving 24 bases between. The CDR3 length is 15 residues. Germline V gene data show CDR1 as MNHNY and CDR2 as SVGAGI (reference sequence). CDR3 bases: TGTGCCAGCGCTACACAACTGTCTGCCGGTGAGGGCTACACCTTC. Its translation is CASATQLSAGEGYTF.

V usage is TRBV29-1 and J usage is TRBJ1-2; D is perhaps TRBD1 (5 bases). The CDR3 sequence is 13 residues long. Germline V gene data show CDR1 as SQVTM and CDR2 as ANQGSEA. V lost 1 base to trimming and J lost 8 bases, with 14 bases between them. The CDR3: CSVEVGQGSGYTF. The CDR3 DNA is TGCAGCGTTGAAGTGGGCCAGGGTAGCGGCTACACCTTC.

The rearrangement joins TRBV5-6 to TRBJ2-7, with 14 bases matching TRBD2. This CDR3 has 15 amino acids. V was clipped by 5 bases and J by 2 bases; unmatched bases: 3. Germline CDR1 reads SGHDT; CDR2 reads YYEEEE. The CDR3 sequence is CASRGTSGSPYEQYF. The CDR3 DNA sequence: TGTGCCAGCAGGGGGACTAGCGGGAGCCCCTACGAGCAGTACTTC.

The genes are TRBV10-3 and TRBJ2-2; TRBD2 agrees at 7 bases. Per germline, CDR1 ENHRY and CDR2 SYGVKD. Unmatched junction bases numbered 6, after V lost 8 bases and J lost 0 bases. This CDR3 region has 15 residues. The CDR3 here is CAIGGGASNTGELFF. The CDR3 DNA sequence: TGTGCCATCGGGGGGGGAGCGTCGAACACCGGGGAGCTGTTTTTT.

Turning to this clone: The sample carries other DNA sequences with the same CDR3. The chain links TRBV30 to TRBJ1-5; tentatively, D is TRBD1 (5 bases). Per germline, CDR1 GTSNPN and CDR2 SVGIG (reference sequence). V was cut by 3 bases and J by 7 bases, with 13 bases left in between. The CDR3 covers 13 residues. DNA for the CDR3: TGTGCCTGGAGGGGCGGGGGTTCCCAGCCCCAGCATTTT. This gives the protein CAWRGGGSQPQHF. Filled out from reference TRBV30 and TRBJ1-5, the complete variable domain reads SQTIHQWPATLVQPVGSPLSLECTVEGTSNPNLYWYRQAAGRGLQLLFYSVGIGQISSEVPQNLSASRPQDRQFILSSKKLLLSDSGFYLCAWRGGGSQPQHFGDGTRLSIL.

The DNA for the CDR3 is TGCGCCAGCAGTGAGTCTGGCGGGAGGACCGGGGAGCTGTTTTTT. Amino acids: CASSESGGRTGELFF. This chain links TRBV10-2 with TRBJ2-2, with 8 bases aligning to TRBD2. The CDR3 totals 15 residues. Germline V CDR1 and CDR2: WSHSY, SAAADI. V trimming: 0 bases; J trimming: 5 bases; junction bases outside the gene matches: 2.

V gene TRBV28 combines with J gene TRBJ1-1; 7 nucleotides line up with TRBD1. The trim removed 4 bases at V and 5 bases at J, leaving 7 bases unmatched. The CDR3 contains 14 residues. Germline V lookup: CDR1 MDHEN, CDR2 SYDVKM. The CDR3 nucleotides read TGTGCCAGCAGTTCGAACAGGGGTTGGACTGAAGCTTTCTTT. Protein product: CASSSNRGWTEAFF.